The 20 T cell receptor beta chains in this list originate from one sample, sequenced in a study of T cell responses to AZD1222 COVID-19 vaccine. Only in-frame clones appear in the TCRdb table, and some are missing; sequencing was by immunoSEQ multiplex PCR. The sample holds under 200,000 clones; 93% are singletons and the top ten take 3.5% to 5%. This specimen was peripheral blood, taken on day 0 of AZD1222 vaccination. These receptors were obtained from an adult in good health.

The gene calls are TRBV12-5 and TRBJ1-1, with 9 bases identical to TRBD1. The V and J ends lost 1 base and 8 bases, in that order; junction bases with no gene match: 5. Germline values: CDR1 LGHNT, CDR2 FRNRAP. CDR3 length: 14 amino acids. CDR3 amino acids: CASGLAQGAREAFF. The CDR3 nucleotides read TGTGCTAGTGGTTTGGCACAGGGGGCGCGGGAAGCTTTCTTT. Combining the CDR3 with reference TRBV12-5 and TRBJ1-1 gives the whole variable domain DARVTQTPRHKVTEMGQEVTMRCQPILGHNTVFWYRQTMMQGLELLAYFRNRAPLDDSGMPKDRFSAEMPDATLATLKIQPSEPRDSAVYFCASGLAQGAREAFFGQGTRLTVV.

This chain's CDR3 is CASSPGTPANTGELFF. The CDR3 coding sequence is TGTGCCAGCAGCCCCGGGACACCCGCGAACACCGGGGAGCTGTTTTTT. The chain recombines TRBV5-4 with TRBJ2-2; D is perhaps TRBD1 (6 bases). Germline-derived CDR1 and CDR2 are SGHNT and YYREEE (reference sequence). CDR3 length: 16 residues. The germline V and J ends were trimmed by 4 bases and 0 bases, with 13 bases remaining between them.

This clone appeared a single time. The V call is TRBV29-1, the J call TRBJ1-1; D may be TRBD1 (6 bases). CDR3 length: 13 residues. V was pared by 3 bases and J by 4 bases, with 12 bases between. Per the germline V gene, CDR1 is SQVTM and CDR2 is ANQGSEA. CDR3 DNA sequence: TGCAGCGTTGATAAGGGGGGGAGCACTGAAGCTTTCTTT. Amino acid sequence: CSVDKGGSTEAFF.

The chain links TRBV5-1 to TRBJ2-3; the match to TRBD2 covers 7 bases. Per germline, CDR1 SGHRS and CDR2 YFSETQ. There are 15 residues in the CDR3. V shed 2 bases and J 2 bases; nucleotides not matched to a gene: 5. The CDR3 loop reads CASSFRSGVTDTQYF. In DNA, the CDR3 is TGCGCCAGCAGCTTTCGCAGCGGGGTCACAGATACGCAGTATTTT.

A note on this clone: This specimen includes other DNA sequences encoding the same CDR3. This rearrangement joins TRBV12-3 or TRBV12-4 to TRBJ2-1; D gene uncertain. The length of the CDR3 is 13 residues. V lost 1 base and J 4 bases, leaving 5 bases between the germline ends. The CDR3 here is CASSLVRYNEQFF. CDR3 sequence (DNA): TGTGCCAGCAGTTTAGTCAGATACAATGAGCAGTTCTTC.

This chain uses TRBV5-4 with TRBJ2-5; 12 bases are shared with TRBD2. Germline-derived CDR1 and CDR2 are SGHNT and YYREEE (reference sequence). After removal of 0 bases from V and 5 bases from J, the junction contained 8 bases not matched to a gene. The CDR3 contains 17 residues. CDR3 region: CASSLEASGGAWETQYF. The CDR3 DNA sequence: TGTGCCAGCAGCTTGGAGGCTAGCGGGGGGGCCTGGGAGACCCAGTACTTC. Using reference TRBV5-4 and TRBJ2-5 for the parts outside the CDR3, the full variable domain is ETGVTQSPTHLIKTRGQQVTLRCSSQSGHNTVSWYQQALGQGPQFIFQYYREEENGRGNFPPRFSGLQFPNYSSELNVNALELDDSALYLCASSLEASGGAWETQYFGPGTRLLVL.

The chain combines TRBV7-9 with TRBJ2-3; 15 bases are a match to TRBD2. This CDR3 contains 17 residues. Unmatched junction bases numbered 2, after V lost 4 bases and J lost 0 bases. Germline V gene sequence: CDR1 SEHNR, CDR2 FQNEAQ (reference sequence). CDR3 DNA: TGTGCCAGCAGCTCCGGACTAGCGGGAGGGAGCACAGATACGCAGTATTTT. Its translation: CASSSGLAGGSTDTQYF. Drawing the rest from reference TRBV7-9 and TRBJ2-3, the complete variable domain is DTGVSQNPRHKITKRGQNVTFRCDPISEHNRLYWYRQTLGQGPEFLTYFQNEAQLEKSRLLSDRFSAERPKGSFSTLEIQRTEQGDSAMYLCASSSGLAGGSTDTQYFGPGTRLTVL.

The rearrangement links TRBV6-4 to TRBJ1-1, with D unresolved. Trimming took off 7 bases at V and 1 base at J, with 13 bases between the two ends. CDR3 length: 14 residues. Germline assignment: CDR1 MRHNA and CDR2 SNTAGT. The chain's CDR3 is CASTQVSGNTEAFF. CDR3 sequence (DNA): TGTGCCAGCACCCAGGTGTCAGGGAACACTGAAGCTTTCTTT.

This chain uses TRBV6-1 with TRBJ1-3, with 9 nucleotides matching TRBD1. The CDR3 extends over 20 amino acids. Germline V lookup: CDR1 MNHNS, CDR2 SASEGT. The V gene end was trimmed by 3 bases and the J gene end by 0 bases; junction bases not matched to a gene: 15. Here the CDR3 DNA reads TGTGCCAGCAGTGACCCTAAACTGGGACAGGGCGGATACTCTGGAAACACCATATATTTT. As protein: CASSDPKLGQGGYSGNTIYF.

The chain combines TRBV10-3 with TRBJ1-1; no definite D call. Germline-derived CDR1 and CDR2 are ENHRY and SYGVKD. The CDR3 spans 12 residues. Trimming took 0 bases from V and 7 from J, leaving 6 bases between them. In DNA, the CDR3 is TGTGCCATCAGTGAGTCGGCCGATGAAGCTTTCTTT. Its protein is CAISESADEAFF.

V and J are TRBV10-2 and TRBJ2-5, with D possibly being TRBD2 (5 bases). Germline lookup yields CDR1 WSHSY and CDR2 SAAADI. With 5 bases removed from V and 5 bases from J, the gap between germline ends came to 15 bases. The CDR3 is 14 residues long. The CDR3 sequence is CASSRRTGIETQYF. The CDR3 DNA is TGCGCCAGCAGTCGTCGGACTGGGATTGAGACCCAGTACTTC.

The gene calls are TRBV15 and TRBJ2-7, with D possibly matching TRBD2 (5 bases). Trimming cost V 5 bases and J 0 bases, with 17 bases left between them. CDR1 and CDR2 from the germline V gene are LNHNV and YYDKDF (reference sequence). CDR3 length equals 16 residues. The CDR3 sequence: CATSGGLGLNSYEQYF. DNA of the CDR3: TGTGCCACCAGCGGAGGACTTGGACTTAACTCCTACGAGCAGTACTTC.

The rearrangement links TRBV7-2 to TRBJ1-6, with D unresolved. Trimming pared 5 bases from V and 6 bases from J, leaving 14 bases between. The CDR3 loop spans 15 amino acids. Looked up from germline, CDR1 is SGHTA and CDR2 is FQGNSA. Here the CDR3 DNA reads TGTGCCAGCAGCCTAACCGGGCAGACTAATTCACCCCTCCACTTT. Translation gives CASSLTGQTNSPLHF.

This chain links TRBV6-2 or TRBV6-3 with TRBJ1-1, with D perhaps TRBD1 (6 bases). Germline V lookup: CDR1 MNHEY, CDR2 SVGEGT. The CDR3 totals 17 residues. Trimming removed 4 bases at V and 3 bases at J, with 21 bases between. CDR3 in amino acids: CASSFAFRGRDDTEAFF. In nucleotides, the CDR3 is TGTGCCAGCAGTTTCGCTTTCCGGGGGCGCGATGACACTGAAGCTTTCTTT.

The chain uses TRBV7-9 and TRBJ1-4, with D unclear. V was shortened by 8 bases and J by 0 bases, with 7 bases between the two germline ends. This CDR3 contains 13 residues. Germline loops: CDR1 SEHNR, CDR2 FQNEAQ (reference sequence). The CDR3 loop reads CASGVATNEKLFF. CDR3 in DNA: TGTGCCAGCGGAGTCGCAACTAATGAAAAACTGTTTTTT.

The chain uses TRBV6-5 and TRBJ1-4, with 10 bases fitting TRBD1. CDR3 size: 15 residues. After removal of 6 bases from V and 8 bases from J, the junction contained 9 bases not matched to a gene. CDR1 and CDR2 from the germline V gene are MNHEY and SVGAGI. CDR3 DNA: TGTGCCAGCAGCGCCGACGGACAGGGGGAAGAAAAACTGTTTTTT. Its translation is CASSADGQGEEKLFF.

V gene TRBV29-1 combines with J gene TRBJ2-1; perhaps TRBD1 as D (6 bases). CDR1 is SQVTM and CDR2 is ANQGSEA in the germline V gene. The CDR3 extends over 12 amino acids. Trimming stripped 6 bases from V and 10 bases from J, with 16 bases between. CDR3 bases: TGCAGCGTCATTCTTAGGGGGTTGGAGCAGTTCTTC. This sequence encodes CSVILRGLEQFF.

The chain joins TRBV27 to TRBJ2-1, with 14 positions matching TRBD2. The CDR3 is 15 amino acids. Per germline, CDR1 MNHEY and CDR2 SMNVEV (reference sequence). Trimming at V came to 6 bases and at J to 8 bases, leaving 6 bases not matched to a gene. The CDR3 reads CASSPGTSGRDEQFF. As DNA, the CDR3 is TGTGCCAGCAGCCCCGGGACTAGCGGGAGAGATGAGCAGTTCTTC.

J is TRBJ1-2 and V is TRBV5-3; D might be TRBD1 (5 bases). TRBV5-3 is an ORF for which the function is uncertain. The CDR3 is made up of 14 amino acids. V lost 0 bases and J lost 2, with 8 bases in between. The CDR3: CARSLAQENYGYTF. DNA for the CDR3: TGTGCCAGAAGCTTGGCACAGGAAAACTATGGCTACACCTTC.

The V and J genes are TRBV2 and TRBJ1-3; a possible D gene is TRBD1 (6 bases). The CDR3 sequence is 14 residues long. The V gene's germline CDR1 is SNHLY and CDR2 FYNNEI. Trimming removed 5 bases from V and 4 bases from J, with 12 bases in between. CDR3 residues: CASSPGVGGNTIYF. In DNA, the CDR3 is TGTGCCAGCAGTCCAGGGGTGGGAGGAAACACCATATATTTT.